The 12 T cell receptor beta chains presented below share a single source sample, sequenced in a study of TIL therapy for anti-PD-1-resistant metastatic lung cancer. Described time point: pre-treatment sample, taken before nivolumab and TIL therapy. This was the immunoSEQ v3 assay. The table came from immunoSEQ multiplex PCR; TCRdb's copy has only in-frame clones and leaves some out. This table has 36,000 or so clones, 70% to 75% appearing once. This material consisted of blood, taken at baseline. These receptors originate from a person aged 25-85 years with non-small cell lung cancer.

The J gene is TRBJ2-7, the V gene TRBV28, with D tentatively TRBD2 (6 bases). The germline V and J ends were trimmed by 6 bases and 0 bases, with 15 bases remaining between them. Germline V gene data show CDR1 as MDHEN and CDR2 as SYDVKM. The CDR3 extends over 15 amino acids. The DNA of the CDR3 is TGTGCCAGCAGCCCCCCTAGCGAAACCTCCTACGAGCAGTACTTC. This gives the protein CASSPPSETSYEQYF.

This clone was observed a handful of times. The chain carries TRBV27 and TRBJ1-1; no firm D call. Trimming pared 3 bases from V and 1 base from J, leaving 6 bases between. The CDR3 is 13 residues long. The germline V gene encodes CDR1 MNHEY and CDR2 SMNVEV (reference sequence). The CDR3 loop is CASSFIGNTEAFF. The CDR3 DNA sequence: TGTGCCAGCAGTTTTATAGGGAACACTGAAGCTTTCTTT.

The CDR3 protein is CASNVLAGGTGELFF. DNA of the CDR3: TGTGCCAGCAACGTCTTAGCGGGAGGGACCGGGGAGCTGTTTTTT. The chain is built from TRBV27 and TRBJ2-2; the match to TRBD2 covers 11 bases. CDR3 length: 15 residues. The ends lost 7 bases at V and 5 bases at J; junction bases unmatched: 6. The germline V gene has CDR1 MNHEY and CDR2 SMNVEV (reference sequence).

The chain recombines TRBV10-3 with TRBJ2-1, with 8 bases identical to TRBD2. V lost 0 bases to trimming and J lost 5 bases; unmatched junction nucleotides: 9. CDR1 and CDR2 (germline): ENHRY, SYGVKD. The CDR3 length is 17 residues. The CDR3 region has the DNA TGTGCCATCAGTGAGTCACAACTAGCGGCAGCGCACAATGAGCAGTTCTTC. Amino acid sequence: CAISESQLAAAHNEQFF.

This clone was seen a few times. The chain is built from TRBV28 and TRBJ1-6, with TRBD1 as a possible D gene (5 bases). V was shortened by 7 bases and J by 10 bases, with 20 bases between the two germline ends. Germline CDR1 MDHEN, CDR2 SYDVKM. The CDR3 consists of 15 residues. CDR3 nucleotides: TGTGCCAGCACCCCAGCGTCTCCGGGGGGGTCACCCCTCCACTTT. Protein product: CASTPASPGGSPLHF.

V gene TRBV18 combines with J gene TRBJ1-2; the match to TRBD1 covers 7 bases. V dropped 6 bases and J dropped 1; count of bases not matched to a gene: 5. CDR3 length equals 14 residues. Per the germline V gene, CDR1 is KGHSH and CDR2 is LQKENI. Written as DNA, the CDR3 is TGTGCCAGCTCTCCCGGGACAGTTAACTATGGCTACACCTTC. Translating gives CASSPGTVNYGYTF.

The CDR3 is CASSTRARESYEQYF. The CDR3 nucleotides are TGTGCCAGCAGCACCCGGGCCAGGGAATCCTACGAGCAGTACTTC. The V and J genes are TRBV11-2 and TRBJ2-7; D is possibly TRBD1 (5 bases). Germline CDR1 and CDR2: SGHAT and FQNNGV. Trimming pared 5 bases from V and 1 base from J, leaving 15 bases between. The CDR3 has 15 amino acids.

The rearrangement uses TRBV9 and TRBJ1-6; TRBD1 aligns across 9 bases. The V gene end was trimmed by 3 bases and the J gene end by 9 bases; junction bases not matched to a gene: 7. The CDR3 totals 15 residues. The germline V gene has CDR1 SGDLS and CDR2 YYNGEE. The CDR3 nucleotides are TGTGCCAGCAGCGCAGGGGGACAGGGAAGTTCACCCCTCCACTTT. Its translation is CASSAGGQGSSPLHF.

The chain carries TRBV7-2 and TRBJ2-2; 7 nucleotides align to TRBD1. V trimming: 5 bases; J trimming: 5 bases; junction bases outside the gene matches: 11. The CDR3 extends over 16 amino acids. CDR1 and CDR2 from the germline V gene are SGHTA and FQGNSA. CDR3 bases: TGTGCCAGCAGCCTAGGTCGAGAGGGGGCAACCGGGGAGCTGTTTTTT. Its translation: CASSLGREGATGELFF.

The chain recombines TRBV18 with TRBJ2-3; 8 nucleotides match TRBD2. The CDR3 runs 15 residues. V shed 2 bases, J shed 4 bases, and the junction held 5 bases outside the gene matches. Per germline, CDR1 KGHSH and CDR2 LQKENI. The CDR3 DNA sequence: TGTGCCAGCTCACCAAGCGGGAGCCCGCCAGATACGCAGTATTTT. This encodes CASSPSGSPPDTQYF.

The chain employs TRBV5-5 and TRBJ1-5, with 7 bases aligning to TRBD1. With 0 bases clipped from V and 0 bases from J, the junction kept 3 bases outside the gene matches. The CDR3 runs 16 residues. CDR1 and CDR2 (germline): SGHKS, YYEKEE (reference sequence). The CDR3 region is CASSLDRGYSNQPQHF. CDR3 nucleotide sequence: TGTGCCAGCAGCTTGGACAGGGGCTATAGCAATCAGCCCCAGCATTTT.

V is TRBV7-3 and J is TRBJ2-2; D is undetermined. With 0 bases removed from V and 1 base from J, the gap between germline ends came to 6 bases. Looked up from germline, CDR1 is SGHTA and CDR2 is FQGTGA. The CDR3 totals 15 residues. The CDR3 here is CASSLTHQNTGELFF. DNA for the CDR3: TGTGCCAGCAGCTTAACACACCAGAACACCGGGGAGCTGTTTTTT.